This is a list of T cell receptor beta chains from one sample in a study of CD8+CD57+ T cells in acquired aplastic anemia. TCRdb called the reads again in MiXCR, with one record for every CDR3 protein. Counted here are some 140,000 distinct CDR3 sequences, 52% occurring once; the ten biggest clones make up about 12%. The sample consisted of sorted CD4+, CD8+, or CD8+CD57+ T cells (not recorded which) from PBMCs. These receptors all stem from a human donor with aplastic anemia. Each CDR3 is given with its conserved first and last residue. Fields, in order: V gene, D gene, clone size, J gene, CDR3 protein, CDR3 DNA. A D gene is named only where the DNA matches it firmly. Expanded clones get a size class; other rows say once, few or many, or leave the size out.

TRBV20-1	-	few	TRBJ2-6	CSAREGGANVLTF	TGCAGTGCTAGAGAGGGTGGGGCCAACGTCCTGACTTTC
TRBV19	TRBD2	few	TRBJ2-7	CASRAGGYYEQYF	TGTGCCAGTAGGGCGGGAGGTTATTACGAGCAGTACTTC
TRBV10-3	-	-	TRBJ2-3	CASGPGSTDTQYF	TGTGCCTCTGGTCCAGGGAGCACAGATACGCAGTATTTT
TRBV9	-	-	TRBJ1-6	CASSVTGADSSPLHF	TGTGCCAGCAGCGTAACCGGAGCGGATAGTTCACCCCTCCACTTT
TRBV12-3/TRBV12-4	-	-	TRBJ1-1	CASKARTRSEAFF	TGTGCCAGCAAAGCAAGGACCCGAAGTGAAGCTTTCTTT
TRBV7-8	-	few	TRBJ1-5	CASGQGYNQPQHF	TGTGCCAGCGGCCAGGGCTACAATCAGCCCCAGCATTTT
TRBV10-3	-	few	TRBJ1-1	CASSYRGTVESFF	TGTGCCAGCAGTTATCGGGGAACAGTAGAGTCTTTCTTT
TRBV29-1	-	-	TRBJ1-2	CSVERGAGRANYGYTF	TGCAGCGTTGAACGGGGGGCAGGACGTGCTAACTATGGCTACACCTTC
TRBV27	TRBD1	-	TRBJ2-7	CAGSHGQGSYEQYF	TGTGCCGGCAGCCATGGACAGGGATCCTACGAGCAGTACTTC
TRBV15	TRBD1	-	TRBJ1-2	CATSRDIPTGLGGYTF	TGTGCCACCAGCAGAGACATCCCGACAGGGCTTGGAGGCTACACCTTC
TRBV19	-	-	TRBJ1-5	CASSTQGGPQHF	TGTGCCAGTTCGACCCAGGGTGGACCCCAGCATTTT
TRBV7-9	-	-	TRBJ1-1	CASSFDHTEAFF	TGTGCCAGCAGCTTCGACCACACTGAAGCTTTCTTT
TRBV4-2	-	many	TRBJ1-1	CASSQGYGEPTEAFF	TGCGCCAGCAGCCAAGGTTACGGGGAACCCACTGAAGCTTTCTTT
TRBV9	-	-	TRBJ2-1	CASSGLVYNEQFF	TGTGCCAGCAGCGGTCTCGTCTACAATGAGCAGTTCTTC
TRBV4-1	TRBD2	-	TRBJ2-7	CASSQTLAGEQYF	TGCGCCAGCAGCCAAACCTTAGCGGGCGAGCAGTACTTC
TRBV5-1	TRBD1	many	TRBJ1-1	CASSSFQTGAREAFF	TGCGCCAGCAGCTCATTCCAGACAGGGGCCAGGGAAGCTTTCTTT
TRBV19	TRBD1	once	TRBJ2-2	CASSTRQGLIGELFF	TGTGCCAGTAGTACGAGACAGGGTCTGATCGGGGAGCTGTTTTTT
TRBV7-6	TRBD1	many	TRBJ2-1	CASSLTGGTYNEQFF	TGTGCCAGCAGCTTGACAGGGGGCACCTACAATGAGCAGTTCTTC
TRBV10-3	TRBD1	-	TRBJ1-6	CAIRPRDRDSPLHF	TGTGCCATCAGGCCCCGGGACAGGGACTCACCCCTCCACTTT
TRBV6-1	-	many	TRBJ1-5	CASSRTSSQGTGQPQHF	TGTGCCAGCAGTCGTACCTCCTCTCAGGGGACGGGACAGCCCCAGCATTTT
TRBV11-2	TRBD2	-	TRBJ2-3	CASSPRTSGGATDTQYF	TGTGCCAGCAGCCCTCGGACTAGCGGGGGGGCCACAGATACGCAGTATTTT
TRBV6-1	TRBD1	once	TRBJ1-1	CASRGTGLNTEAFF	TGTGCCAGCAGGGGGACAGGGCTGAACACTGAAGCTTTCTTT
TRBV9	-	many	TRBJ1-1	CASSIEGTEAFF	TGTGCCAGCAGCATTGAGGGCACTGAAGCTTTCTTT
TRBV9	-	-	TRBJ1-5	CASSVDGNRDQPQHF	TGTGCCAGCAGCGTAGACGGGAACAGGGACCAGCCCCAGCATTTT
TRBV24-1	-	-	TRBJ2-3	CATRARFTDTQYF	TGTGCCACCAGAGCCCGATTTACGGATACGCAGTATTTT
TRBV5-4	TRBD1	once	TRBJ1-4	CASSVSRQGIEKLFF	TGTGCCAGCAGCGTATCCCGACAGGGGATAGAAAAACTGTTTTTT
TRBV5-1	-	-	TRBJ1-3	CASSLGQASSGNTIYF	TGCGCCAGCAGCTTGGGACAGGCGAGCTCTGGAAACACCATATATTTT
TRBV15	TRBD2	-	TRBJ2-7	CATSRVAGGYLSYEQYF	TGTGCCACCAGCAGAGTAGCGGGAGGATACCTCTCCTACGAGCAGTACTTC
TRBV9	-	once	TRBJ2-7	CASSGDSTYEQYF	TGTGCCAGCAGCGGGGACTCAACCTACGAGCAGTACTTC
TRBV7-6	TRBD1	-	TRBJ2-1	CASSPQGQVSYNEQFF	TGTGCCAGCAGCCCCCAGGGACAGGTCTCCTACAATGAGCAGTTCTTC
TRBV20-1	TRBD1	-	TRBJ1-2	CSARLWGTGDGYTF	TGCAGTGCTAGATTGTGGGGGACAGGGGATGGCTACACCTTC
TRBV19	TRBD1	-	TRBJ1-1	CASSISTGANTEAFF	TGTGCCAGTAGCATTTCGACAGGGGCTAACACTGAAGCTTTCTTT
TRBV19	-	-	TRBJ2-2	CASKTEKGGRTGELFF	TGTGCCAGTAAAACCGAAAAGGGAGGACGCACCGGGGAGCTGTTTTTT
TRBV2	-	-	TRBJ2-1	CASSGIGAYNEQFF	TGTGCCAGCAGTGGGATAGGCGCCTACAATGAGCAGTTCTTC
TRBV7-9	-	many	TRBJ2-1	CASRDGEYNEQFF	TGTGCCAGCCGGGACGGAGAATACAATGAGCAGTTCTTC
TRBV11-1	TRBD2	-	TRBJ2-2	CASSPPRGGNTGELFF	TGTGCCAGCAGCCCCCCACGCGGGGGGAACACCGGGGAGCTGTTTTTT
TRBV20-1	-	few	TRBJ1-6	CSATDGIAPLHF	TGCAGTGCCACCGACGGCATTGCACCCCTCCACTTT
TRBV24-1	-	-	TRBJ1-1	CATQLASSTEAFF	TGTGCCACCCAGCTCGCGTCGAGCACTGAAGCTTTCTTT
TRBV15	-	-	TRBJ1-1	CATSRVGGPEAFF	TGTGCCACCAGCAGAGTGGGAGGACCTGAAGCTTTCTTT
TRBV19	-	many	TRBJ2-7	CASKVGDTPSYEQYF	TGTGCCAGTAAAGTGGGGGACACCCCATCCTACGAGCAGTACTTC
TRBV13	-	many	TRBJ2-5	CASSLWAGADQETQYF	TGTGCCAGCAGCTTATGGGCGGGGGCAGACCAAGAGACCCAGTACTTC
TRBV7-9	-	-	TRBJ2-7	CASSAGVTYEQYF	TGTGCCAGCAGCGCCGGGGTTACGTACGAGCAGTACTTC
TRBV9	-	-	TRBJ2-2	CASSGPEGTGELFF	TGTGCCAGCAGCGGCCCCGAGGGGACCGGGGAGCTGTTTTTT
TRBV6-2/TRBV6-3	-	-	TRBJ1-5	CASKGQSNQPQHF	TGTGCCAGCAAAGGACAGAGCAATCAGCCCCAGCATTTT
TRBV4-3	TRBD2	-	TRBJ2-3	CASSQGASGLTDTQYF	TGCGCCAGCAGCCAAGGGGCTAGCGGGCTCACAGATACGCAGTATTTT
TRBV6-5	TRBD2	once	TRBJ2-5	CASSYGGGTQETQYF	TGTGCCAGCAGCTACGGCGGGGGGACGCAAGAGACCCAGTACTTC
TRBV29-1	TRBD1	-	TRBJ2-1	CSANGQGRGNEQFF	TGCAGCGCCAATGGACAGGGAAGGGGAAATGAGCAGTTCTTC
TRBV7-9	-	-	TRBJ1-3	CASSLWGGAGNTIYF	TGTGCCAGCAGTCTCTGGGGTGGAGCTGGAAACACCATATATTTT
TRBV12-5	-	few	TRBJ2-3	CASGLAQGPLSTDTQYF	TGTGCTAGTGGTTTGGCACAGGGTCCCCTTAGCACAGATACGCAGTATTTT
TRBV20-1	-	-	TRBJ1-1	CSASVRRNTEAFF	TGCAGTGCTAGTGTAAGGAGGAACACTGAAGCTTTCTTT
TRBV20-1	TRBD1	-	TRBJ1-5	CSARPRDRENQPQHF	TGCAGTGCTAGACCCCGGGACAGGGAGAATCAGCCGCAGCATTTT
TRBV14	TRBD1	-	TRBJ1-6	CARAGTAPYNSPLHF	TGTGCTAGAGCAGGGACAGCTCCCTATAATTCACCCCTCCACTTT
TRBV7-9	-	-	TRBJ2-5	CASSLVVGPGGETQYF	TGTGCCAGCAGCTTAGTGGTCGGGCCTGGGGGAGAGACCCAGTACTTC
TRBV7-2	-	-	TRBJ1-5	CASSSGAGQPQHF	TGTGCCAGCAGCTCCGGGGCCGGTCAGCCCCAGCATTTT
TRBV7-9	-	many	TRBJ1-2	CASSPSGGGVLGYTF	TGTGCCAGCAGCCCCAGCGGGGGCGGGGTCTTGGGCTACACCTTC
TRBV6-1	-	few	TRBJ1-6	CASNTRGTQSPLHF	TGTGCCAGCAACACCAGGGGCACGCAGTCACCCCTCCACTTT
TRBV19	-	many	TRBJ2-1	CASGDGSGLYNEQFF	TGTGCCAGTGGCGACGGGTCGGGACTTTACAATGAGCAGTTCTTC